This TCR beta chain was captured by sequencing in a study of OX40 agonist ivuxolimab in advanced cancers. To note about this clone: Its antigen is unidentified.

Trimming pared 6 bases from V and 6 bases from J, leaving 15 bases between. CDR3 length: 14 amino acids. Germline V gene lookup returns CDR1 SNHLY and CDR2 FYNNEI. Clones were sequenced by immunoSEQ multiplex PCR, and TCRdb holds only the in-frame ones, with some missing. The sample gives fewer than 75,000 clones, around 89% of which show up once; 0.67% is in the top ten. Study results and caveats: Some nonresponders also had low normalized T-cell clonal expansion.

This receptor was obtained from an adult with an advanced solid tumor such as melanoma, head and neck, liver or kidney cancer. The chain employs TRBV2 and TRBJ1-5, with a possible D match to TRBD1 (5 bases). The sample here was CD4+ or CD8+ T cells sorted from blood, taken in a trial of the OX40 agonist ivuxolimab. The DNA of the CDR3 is TGTGCCAGCAGGGATCAGGGTAGGGGTCAGCCCCAGCATTTT. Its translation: CASRDQGRGQPQHF.